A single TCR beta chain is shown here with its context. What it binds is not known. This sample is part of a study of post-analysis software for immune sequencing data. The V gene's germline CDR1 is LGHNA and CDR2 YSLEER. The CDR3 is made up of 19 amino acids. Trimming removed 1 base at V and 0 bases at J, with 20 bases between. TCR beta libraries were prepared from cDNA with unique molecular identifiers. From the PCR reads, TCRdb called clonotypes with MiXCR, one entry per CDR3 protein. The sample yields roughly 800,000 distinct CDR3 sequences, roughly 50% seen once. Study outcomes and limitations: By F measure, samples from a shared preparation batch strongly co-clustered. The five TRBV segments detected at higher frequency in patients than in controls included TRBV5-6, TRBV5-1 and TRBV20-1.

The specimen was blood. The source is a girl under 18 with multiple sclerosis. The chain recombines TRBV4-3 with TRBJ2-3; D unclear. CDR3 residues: CASSQGIWRGDSSTDTQYF. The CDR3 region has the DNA TGCGCCAGCAGCCAAGGAATTTGGAGAGGTGATTCTAGCACAGATACGCAGTATTTT.